This T cell receptor (beta chain) was sequenced in a study of T cell responses to AZD1222 COVID-19 vaccine. Across the whole study: Some second doses came at about 4 weeks and others at about 12 weeks; these were pooled.

Here immunoSEQ multiplex PCR was the method, and the copy in TCRdb shows in-frame clones only, minus some. The top ten hold roughly 2.4% of the sample, which has under 150,000 clones, about 85% seen once. Germline V gives CDR1 MNHEY, CDR2 SVGAGI. V lost 4 bases, J lost 3 bases, and 3 bases stayed unmatched. There are 14 residues in the CDR3. The sample consisted of peripheral blood, taken on day 0 of AZD1222 vaccination. The rearrangement links TRBV6-5 to TRBJ2-1; 7 nucleotides match TRBD2. The source of this sequence is an adult in good health. CDR3 DNA: TGTGCCAGCAGTTCTTGGACTAGCTACAATGAGCAGTTCTTC. Amino acids: CASSSWTSYNEQFF.